The rows below give T cell receptor beta chains drawn from one sample of a study of blood T cell repertoires in COVID-19. Profiled with immunoSEQ multiplex PCR; TCRdb holds only in-frame clones, not every one. Here the sample spans about 250,000 clones, 85% to 90% being singletons. Specimen: peripheral blood. These receptors all stem from a woman between 40 and 50 years old who had recovered from COVID-19. The CDR3 runs from the conserved cysteine through the conserved F or W. A D gene is named only where the DNA matches it firmly. The size entry is marked missing in some rows and otherwise reads once, few, many or a size class.

V gene,clone size,D gene,J gene,CDR3 DNA,CDR3 protein
TRBV7-9,NA,NA,TRBJ1-2,TGTGCCAGCAGCTCCCGACAGGTCGGAACCCTCAATGGCTACACCTTC,CASSSRQVGTLNGYTF
TRBV2,NA,TRBD1,TRBJ1-3,TGTGCCAGCAGAACAGGGGGGCCTGGAAACACCATATATTTT,CASRTGGPGNTIYF
TRBV19,NA,TRBD2,TRBJ2-3,TGTGCCAGTAGTACTAGCGGGAGTGCAGATACGCAGTATTTT,CASSTSGSADTQYF
TRBV7-3,NA,TRBD1,TRBJ1-2,TGTGCCAGCAGCACGACAGGGAACTATGGCTACACCTTC,CASSTTGNYGYTF
TRBV19,NA,NA,TRBJ2-2,TGTGCCAGTAGTTCAAGGCAGGGCGTCACCGGGGAGCTGTTTTTT,CASSSRQGVTGELFF
TRBV2,NA,NA,TRBJ1-1,TGTGCCAGCAGTGAAGGACATGGGGGGGGAAATGAAGCTTTCTTT,CASSEGHGGGNEAFF
TRBV3-1/TRBV3-2,NA,NA,TRBJ2-1,TGTGCCAGCAGCTGGACTGGCCCCTACAATGAGCAGTTCTTC,CASSWTGPYNEQFF
TRBV14,NA,NA,TRBJ1-2,TGTGCCAGCAGCAAGTCACAGAACTATGGCTACACCTTC,CASSKSQNYGYTF
TRBV2,NA,NA,TRBJ1-2,TGTGCCAGCAAAACGACAGGCTTCTATGGCTACACCTTC,CASKTTGFYGYTF
TRBV18,NA,NA,TRBJ1-2,TGTGCCAGCTCGGGCTTGGACTATGGCTACACCTTC,CASSGLDYGYTF
TRBV5-6,NA,NA,TRBJ2-4,TGTGCCAGCAGCGGGGGGACAGAAAGAGACATTCAGTACTTC,CASSGGTERDIQYF
TRBV5-4,once,NA,TRBJ1-1,TGTGCCAGCAGCTGGGGCGCAGGGGAAGCTTTCTTT,CASSWGAGEAFF
TRBV12-3/TRBV12-4,once,NA,TRBJ2-5,TGTGCCAGCAGTTTTTCTGAGACCCAGTACTTC,CASSFSETQYF
TRBV6-5,NA,NA,TRBJ1-6,TGTGCCAGCAGTATGACAGTTAATTCACCCCTCCACTTT,CASSMTVNSPLHF
TRBV15,NA,TRBD1,TRBJ2-7,TGTGCCACCAGCGGGACAGTCTCCTACGAGCAGTACTTC,CATSGTVSYEQYF
TRBV10-3,NA,NA,TRBJ1-3,TGTGCCATCAACGGGGACTCTGGAAACACCATATATTTT,CAINGDSGNTIYF
TRBV29-1,NA,NA,TRBJ2-7,TGCAGCGTTACGGTCTCCTACGAGCAGTACTTC,CSVTVSYEQYF
TRBV9,NA,NA,TRBJ1-3,TGTGCCAGCAGCGTAGAGGTGGATTGGGTTGGAGCTGGAAACACCATATATTTT,CASSVEVDWVGAGNTIYF
TRBV12-3/TRBV12-4,NA,NA,TRBJ2-7,TGTGCCAGCGGCCGGGTCTCCTACGAGCAGTACTTC,CASGRVSYEQYF
TRBV5-1,once,TRBD1,TRBJ1-2,TGCGCCAGCACCAGACAGGGGTTTGGGCGGACTGGCTACACCTTC,CASTRQGFGRTGYTF
TRBV11-2,once,NA,TRBJ1-5,TGTGCCAGCAGCTTAAGGGGTCAGCCCCAGCATTTT,CASSLRGQPQHF
TRBV10-3,NA,TRBD2,TRBJ2-2,TGTGCCATCAGTGGAAGGTCTAGCGGGGACCCCAGCGGGGAGCTGTTTTTT,CAISGRSSGDPSGELFF
TRBV11-3,once,TRBD1,TRBJ1-1,TGTGCCAGCAGCCCCCGGACAGGAGTGGCAGCTTTCTTT,CASSPRTGVAAFF
TRBV4-1,NA,TRBD2,TRBJ2-5,TGCGCCAGCAGCCAAGGTTCGGGGGGGTACCAAGAGACCCAGTACTTC,CASSQGSGGYQETQYF
TRBV18,NA,NA,TRBJ2-3,TGTGCCAGCTCACCTCCCAGGGAAGGGACAGATACGCAGTATTTT,CASSPPREGTDTQYF
TRBV7-2,once,TRBD2,TRBJ2-3,TGTGCCAGCAGCTTAGGGACTAGCGGGGAGCGCACAGATACGCAGTATTTT,CASSLGTSGERTDTQYF
TRBV5-5,NA,NA,TRBJ1-1,TGTGCCAGCAGCCGCAGTGTTCCGAACACTGAAGCTTTCTTT,CASSRSVPNTEAFF
TRBV7-2,NA,NA,TRBJ1-2,TGTGCCAGCAGCTTATTTCGGGAAACTAACTATGGCTACACCTTC,CASSLFRETNYGYTF
TRBV28,few,NA,TRBJ1-2,TGTGCCAGCAGGACATCCATCCGGTATGGCTACACCTTC,CASRTSIRYGYTF
TRBV5-6,NA,NA,TRBJ2-3,TGTGCCAGCAGCCGAGGAACAGGAGTCACGTATTTT,CASSRGTGVTYF
TRBV30,NA,NA,TRBJ1-1,TGTGCCTGGAGTGTTCCGGGGTTTTACACTGAAGCTTTCTTT,CAWSVPGFYTEAFF
TRBV5-5,NA,NA,TRBJ1-5,TGTGCCAGCAGTTCACAGTTGGATAGCAATCAGCCCCAGCATTTT,CASSSQLDSNQPQHF
TRBV4-1,NA,TRBD1,TRBJ2-7,TGCGCCAGCAGCCAAGATCCGGGACAGGGAGGCTACGAGCAGTACTTC,CASSQDPGQGGYEQYF
TRBV24-1,NA,TRBD2,TRBJ2-1,TGTGCCACCAGTGATGAGGTCAGCGGGAGAACCTACAATGAGCAGTTCTTC,CATSDEVSGRTYNEQFF
TRBV7-9,many,NA,TRBJ1-1,TGTGCCAGCATCTCCCAGGGTTTACTAACTGAAGCTTTCTTT,CASISQGLLTEAFF
TRBV7-2,NA,NA,TRBJ2-3,TGTGCCAGCAGCCAGGATGGCCCGCTCGATACGCAGTATTTT,CASSQDGPLDTQYF
TRBV12-5,NA,NA,TRBJ1-1,TGTGCTAGTGGCTGGGAGGGGAGGGGTGTTGCTTTCTTT,CASGWEGRGVAFF
TRBV11-3,NA,TRBD2,TRBJ2-2,TGTGCCAGCAGCGATAGCGGGAGGGGCTACACCGGGGAGCTGTTTTTT,CASSDSGRGYTGELFF
TRBV6-5,NA,TRBD1,TRBJ2-1,TGTGCCAGCAGTAAGACAGGGGGCCCTTACAATGAGCAGTTCTTC,CASSKTGGPYNEQFF
TRBV6-5,NA,TRBD1,TRBJ1-2,TGTGCCAGCCGGACAGGGTTCGGCTACACCTTC,CASRTGFGYTF
TRBV19,NA,NA,TRBJ2-3,TGTGCCAGTAGAGACCGAACTTCTAGCGACACAGATACGCAGTATTTT,CASRDRTSSDTDTQYF
TRBV6-5,NA,TRBD2,TRBJ2-1,TGTGCCACCCTCTCAGCGGGGGCCTACAATGAGCAGTTCTTC,CATLSAGAYNEQFF
TRBV7-9,NA,NA,TRBJ1-1,TGTGCCAGCAGCTTAGCGCGCAGGTACGACACTGAAGCTTTCTTT,CASSLARRYDTEAFF